In this sample, the clone carrying this T cell receptor (beta chain) turned up many times. The antigen is unknown. The sample is drawn from a study of neurological immune-mediated disorders. Study findings and constraints: Expanded clones shared no CDR3 amino acid sequences across subjects, suggesting private repertoires in all groups.

The cDNA was synthesized by means of template-switch 5'RACE, which was carried out with 10-nucleotide random UMIs. Every sequencing run generated in excess of 160 million TCR-beta sequences. These sequences covered 15-18 subjects. In TCRdb, the 5' RACE reads were re-called with MiXCR into one record per CDR3 protein. The table lists more than 40,000 distinct CDR3 sequences, about 13% of them singletons. The time point: longitudinal time-point 3. The starting material, 2 million PBMCs stored at -80 C, gave rise to the unsorted libraries. Sequenced sample: PBMCs. The clonotype originates from a male donor with HTLV-1-associated myelopathy (HAM/TSP).

This CDR3 is CSAWAGTTNTEAFF. The CDR3 DNA is TGCAGTGCTTGGGCCGGGACAACGAACACTGAAGCTTTCTTT. This chain links TRBV20-1 with TRBJ1-1; D perhaps matches TRBD1 (6 bases). The CDR3 runs to 14 residues. V dropped 5 bases and J dropped 1 base, with 14 bases sitting between them. Germline assignment: CDR1 DFQATT and CDR2 SNEGSKA (reference sequence).